This entry lists 25 T cell receptor beta chains sequenced from one sample in a study of T cells in Graves' hyperthyroidism and ophthalmopathy. RNA transcripts served as the template for amplifying TCR beta CDR3 regions. RT-PCR in the first round (using the HTBI primer set) targeted the TCR CDR3. TCRdb fed the multiplex PCR reads into MiXCR, producing one record per CDR3 protein. The table has hundreds of thousands of distinct CDR3 sequences, roughly 13% seen once. Material for sequencing was blood. The receptors stem from a woman aged 25 to 39 with Graves' hyperthyroidism that later progressed to Graves' ophthalmopathy.

This clonotype was counted a few times. The V and J genes are TRBV7-2 and TRBJ1-5, with D possibly being TRBD1 (5 bases). This CDR3 spans 13 amino acids. The germline V and J ends were trimmed by 4 bases and 7 bases, with 11 bases remaining between them. CDR1 and CDR2 from the germline V gene are SGHTA and FQGNSA. The CDR3 sequence: CASSSYGTQPQHF. In nucleotides, the CDR3 is TGTGCCAGCAGCTCATATGGGACGCAGCCCCAGCATTTT.

With respect to this clonotype: Since a much larger clone is just one base distant, this may be a read error. This sequence joins TRBV27 and TRBJ1-1; D perhaps matches TRBD1 (6 bases). This CDR3 comprises 16 residues. The germline gives CDR1 MNHEY, CDR2 SMNVEV (reference sequence). CDR3 sequence (DNA): TGTGCCAGCAGTTTAAGGGGGGGCCAAATGAACACTGAAGCTCTCTTT. Translating gives CASSLRGGQMNTEALF.

This clonotype was detected many times. V and J are TRBV12-3 or TRBV12-4 and TRBJ2-7; D is possibly TRBD2 (5 bases). V was shortened by 2 bases and J by 1 base, with 9 bases between the two germline ends. The CDR3 is 14 amino acids. CDR3 sequence reads: CASSLRGFSYEQYF. The DNA of the CDR3 is TGTGCCAGCAGTTTAAGAGGGTTTTCCTACGAGCAGTACTTC.

This clonotype was counted many times. This sequence joins TRBV7-9 and TRBJ2-2; D possibly corresponds to TRBD1 (5 bases). CDR1 is SEHNR and CDR2 is FQNEAQ in the germline V gene (reference sequence). V lost 2 bases, J lost 4 bases, and 8 bases lay in between. The CDR3 is made up of 14 amino acids. CDR3: CASSLQGITGELFF. The DNA for the CDR3 is TGTGCCAGCAGCTTACAGGGAATCACCGGGGAGCTGTTTTTT.

This clonotype occurred many times. This chain joins TRBV6-1 and TRBJ2-3; 8 positions match TRBD2. Per germline, CDR1 MNHNS and CDR2 SASEGT. The V and J ends lost 4 bases and 5 bases, in that order; junction bases with no gene match: 8. The CDR3 has 15 residues. The CDR3 nucleotides read TGTGCCAGCAGTGGGTCGGGAGGGCCGGGAGATACGCAGTATTTT. Protein sequence: CASSGSGGPGDTQYF.

The sample holds many counts of this clonotype. V usage is TRBV11-2 and J usage is TRBJ2-5; D is ambiguous. The CDR3 is 14 residues long. From germline, CDR1 is SGHAT and CDR2 FQNNGV. Trimming pared 2 bases from V and 3 bases from J, leaving 10 bases between. The CDR3 DNA reads TGTGCCAGCAGCTTAAGTGTGGCAGAAGAGACCCAGTACTTC. Translating gives CASSLSVAEETQYF.

This clonotype has ten or more counts. The chain uses TRBV19 and TRBJ1-5, with D perhaps matching TRBD1 (6 bases). CDR3 length: 14 amino acids. The ends were cut back, 5 bases at V and 6 bases at J, with 14 bases in the middle. Germline V gene data show CDR1 as LNHDA and CDR2 as SQIVND (reference sequence). CDR3 DNA sequence: TGTGCCAGTAGTCCTGACGGACAGAGTCAGCCCCAGCATTTT. Its protein is CASSPDGQSQPQHF.

Ten or more counts support this clonotype. The chain employs TRBV5-1 and TRBJ2-2; 10 bases map to TRBD2. The CDR3 consists of 18 residues. The V gene's germline CDR1 is SGHRS and CDR2 YFSETQ. V lost 0 bases to trimming and J lost 6 bases; unmatched junction nucleotides: 11. DNA of the CDR3: TGCGCCAGCAGCTTGGCCCCTAGCGGGAGTCGGTCCCCCGGGGAGCTGTTTTTT. Translating it yields CASSLAPSGSRSPGELFF.

This clonotype has ten or more counts. This chain joins TRBV12-3 or TRBV12-4 and TRBJ1-6; D gene uncertain. The CDR3 has 12 residues. The V and J ends lost 6 bases and 14 bases respectively, with 14 bases between them. CDR3 sequence (DNA): TGTGCCAGCAGCTTACACCTCACGACCCTCCACTTT. It codes for CASSLHLTTLHF.

This clonotype was detected many times. This chain joins TRBV27 and TRBJ1-1, with D hard to call. Per the germline V gene, CDR1 is MNHEY and CDR2 is SMNVEV (reference sequence). Trimming left V 3 bases short and J 4 bases short, with 12 bases between. This CDR3 contains 14 residues. CDR3: CASSFLALGTEAFF. The DNA of the CDR3 is TGTGCCAGCAGTTTTCTGGCTTTGGGCACTGAAGCTTTCTTT.

This clonotype was recorded a few times. The J gene is TRBJ2-7, the V gene TRBV29-1; 7 nucleotides agree with TRBD1. Per germline, CDR1 SQVTM and CDR2 ANQGSEA. There are 15 residues in the CDR3. Losses at the gene ends were 6 bases for V and 1 base for J; bases not matched to a gene: 12. The CDR3: CSVVNPGTESYEQYF. The DNA for the CDR3 is TGCAGCGTCGTGAACCCCGGGACAGAATCCTACGAGCAGTACTTC.

This clonotype was counted ten times or more. The V gene is TRBV20-1, the J gene TRBJ2-6; D gene uncertain. CDR3 length equals 15 residues. The V end lost 3 bases, the J end lost 2 bases, and 11 bases lay between the germline ends. Germline V gene sequence: CDR1 DFQATT, CDR2 SNEGSKA (reference sequence). CDR3: CSARLGAAGANVLTF. CDR3 DNA sequence: TGCAGTGCTAGGCTCGGAGCAGCTGGGGCCAACGTCCTGACTTTC.

This clonotype was recorded at least ten times. The gene calls are TRBV7-6 and TRBJ2-7; 9 bases are a match to TRBD1. Unmatched junction bases numbered 8, after V lost 4 bases and J lost 4 bases. The CDR3 has 15 amino acids. CDR1 and CDR2 from the germline V gene are SGHVS and FNYEAQ. The DNA for the CDR3 is TGTGCCAGCAGCTCCAAGGGACAGGGCCTTTACGAGCAGTACTTC. Encoded protein: CASSSKGQGLYEQYF.

This clonotype showed up many times. The V and J genes are TRBV12-3 or TRBV12-4 and TRBJ2-3, with 8 bases aligning to TRBD2. This CDR3 region has 15 residues. V dropped 3 bases and J dropped 4; count of bases not matched to a gene: 6. CDR3 in amino acids: CASSFPGRGADTQYF. DNA of the CDR3: TGTGCCAGCAGTTTTCCAGGGCGGGGGGCAGATACGCAGTATTTT.

This sequence joins TRBV7-9 and TRBJ2-1; TRBD1 might be the D (6 bases). The germline CDR1 and CDR2 sequences are SEHNR and FQNEAQ (reference sequence). V gave up 4 bases and J gave up 0 bases, with 22 bases separating them. The CDR3 is 19 residues long. Here the CDR3 reads CASSSITFIRGSSYNEQFF. As DNA, the CDR3 is TGTGCCAGCAGCTCGATTACCTTCATCAGGGGAAGCTCCTACAATGAGCAGTTCTTC.

This clonotype has just a few counts. This chain links TRBV29-1 with TRBJ1-3; TRBD1 matches at 9 bases. CDR3 length: 15 residues. J was trimmed by 0 bases and V by 6 bases; bases with no gene match: 6. CDR1 and CDR2 (germline): SQVTM, ANQGSEA. CDR3: CSVQDRGSSGNTIYF. The CDR3 bases are TGCAGCGTCCAGGACAGGGGAAGCTCTGGAAACACCATATATTTT.

J is TRBJ1-3 and V is TRBV18; D unresolved. This CDR3 spans 15 amino acids. Germline V CDR1 and CDR2: KGHSH, LQKENI. V shed 6 bases and J shed 2 bases, with 14 bases lying between them. CDR3 sequence: CASSLKTPAGNTIYF. CDR3 bases: TGTGCCAGCTCCCTCAAAACCCCAGCTGGAAACACCATATATTTT.

The chain has TRBV19 and TRBJ2-7; 12 bases match TRBD2. With 5 bases clipped from V and 2 bases from J, the junction kept 7 bases outside the gene matches. CDR1 and CDR2 from the germline V gene are LNHDA and SQIVND (reference sequence). CDR3 length equals 16 residues. CDR3 residues: CASSAILAGGPYEQYF. The CDR3 nucleotides read TGTGCCAGTAGTGCAATACTAGCGGGAGGCCCCTACGAGCAGTACTTC.

This clonotype is a singleton in its sample. The rearrangement links TRBV30 to TRBJ2-7, with no clear D. Trimming cost V 2 bases and J 1 base, with 9 bases left between them. The germline CDR1 and CDR2 sequences are GTSNPN and SVGIG (reference sequence). The CDR3 sequence is 13 residues long. Written as DNA, the CDR3 is TGTGCCTGGAGTAGGTACGGATCCTACGAGCAGTACTTC. Its protein is CAWSRYGSYEQYF.

This clonotype was detected a few times. This chain uses TRBV5-8 with TRBJ1-3; a weak D match, TRBD1 (6 bases). CDR1 and CDR2 from the germline V gene are SGHTS and YDEGEE. The V and J ends lost 0 bases and 4 bases respectively, with 14 bases between them. The CDR3 runs to 16 residues. The CDR3 coding sequence is TGTGCCAGCAGCTTGGGAGGACAGTCCACAGGAAACACCATATATTTT. Its translation is CASSLGGQSTGNTIYF.

This clonotype was found many times. The rearrangement joins TRBV18 to TRBJ2-7; D gene ambiguous. Germline V CDR1 and CDR2: KGHSH, LQKENI. The CDR3 covers 14 residues. Trimming left V 1 base short and J 0 bases short, with 7 bases between. The CDR3 DNA reads TGTGCCAGCTCACCACAGTCCTCCTCCTACGAGCAGTACTTC. Residues: CASSPQSSSYEQYF.

This clonotype showed up just a few times. V and J are TRBV9 and TRBJ1-3; unclear D gene. CDR3 length: 13 amino acids. Germline V gene lookup returns CDR1 SGDLS and CDR2 YYNGEE. The V gene lost 4 bases and the J gene lost 2 bases, with 7 bases spanning the gap. The CDR3: CASSRITGNTIYF. The CDR3 region has the DNA TGTGCCAGCAGCAGGATTACTGGAAACACCATATATTTT.

The CDR3 here is CASRPGTSGSSEQFF. The CDR3 DNA sequence: TGTGCCAGCAGACCCGGTACTAGCGGGAGCAGTGAGCAGTTCTTC. The V call is TRBV7-2, the J call TRBJ2-1, with 11 bases identical to TRBD2. Germline values: CDR1 SGHTA, CDR2 FQGNSA. There are 15 residues in the CDR3. V lost 6 bases to trimming and J lost 9 bases; unmatched junction nucleotides: 10.

This chain joins TRBV5-1 and TRBJ2-7; TRBD2 matches 12 bases. V lost 4 bases to trimming and J lost 2 bases; unmatched junction nucleotides: 1. This CDR3 region has 14 residues. Germline values: CDR1 SGHRS, CDR2 YFSETQ. The CDR3 DNA sequence: TGCGCCAGCAGCGGACTAGCGGGACCCTACGAGCAGTACTTC. Residues: CASSGLAGPYEQYF.

Many counts were recorded for this clonotype. The CDR3 coding sequence is TGTGCCAGCAGCTCATCTGGTGAAAAACTGTTTTTT. Its translation: CASSSSGEKLFF. The chain recombines TRBV11-3 with TRBJ1-4; D is uncertain. This CDR3 is built from 12 residues. Per the germline V gene, CDR1 is SGHNT and CDR2 is YENEEA. Trimming took off 4 bases at V and 7 bases at J, with 7 bases between the two ends.